A selection of T cell receptor beta chains follows, all from one sample in a study of beta chain features in type 1 diabetes. Generated by immunoSEQ multiplex PCR, the TCRdb table keeps only in-frame clones and is missing some. Of roughly 450,000 clones listed, more than 9.5% are singletons. Sequenced sample: naive CD4+ T cells from blood. The receptors shown here come from a woman aged 18 to 35 in good health. Both conserved end residues are part of each CDR3. A D gene is named only where the DNA matches it firmly. Rows give clone size only sometimes, using once, few, many, or a class for an expanded clone.

D gene: .
V gene: TRBV28
J gene: TRBJ1-1
clone size: .
CDR3 protein: CASSLVTGEAFF
CDR3 DNA: TGTGCCAGCAGTTTAGTGACCGGTGAAGCTTTCTTT

D gene: .
V gene: TRBV9
J gene: TRBJ2-3
clone size: .
CDR3 protein: CASSVGGNTQYF
CDR3 DNA: TGTGCCAGCAGCGTAGGGGGAAATACGCAGTATTTT

D gene: .
V gene: TRBV6-5
J gene: TRBJ2-6
clone size: .
CDR3 protein: CASSYGRQAGANVLTF
CDR3 DNA: TGTGCCAGCAGTTACGGGCGGCAGGCTGGGGCCAACGTCCTGACTTTC

D gene: .
V gene: TRBV6-1
J gene: TRBJ2-7
clone size: .
CDR3 protein: CASTRGQGIDEQYF
CDR3 DNA: TGTGCCAGCACCCGCGGGCAGGGGATCGACGAGCAGTACTTC

D gene: .
V gene: TRBV30
J gene: TRBJ2-2
clone size: few
CDR3 protein: CAWSVQWLPNTGELFF
CDR3 DNA: TGTGCCTGGAGTGTTCAGTGGCTCCCGAACACCGGGGAGCTGTTTTTT

D gene: .
V gene: TRBV5-1
J gene: TRBJ2-3
clone size: .
CDR3 protein: CASSYTDTQYF
CDR3 DNA: TGCGCCAGCAGCTATACAGATACGCAGTATTTT

D gene: .
V gene: TRBV13
J gene: TRBJ1-5
clone size: .
CDR3 protein: CASSRLGRGRSNQPQHF
CDR3 DNA: TGTGCCAGCAGCCGCCTAGGACGGGGCCGGAGCAATCAGCCCCAGCATTTT

D gene: .
V gene: TRBV7-9
J gene: TRBJ1-1
clone size: .
CDR3 protein: CASSGEARQAEAFF
CDR3 DNA: TGTGCCAGCAGCGGAGAAGCCCGACAGGCTGAAGCTTTCTTT

D gene: .
V gene: TRBV5-1
J gene: TRBJ1-1
clone size: few
CDR3 protein: CASSLDGRATEAFF
CDR3 DNA: TGCGCCAGCAGCTTGGACGGAAGGGCAACTGAAGCTTTCTTT

D gene: TRBD1
V gene: TRBV29-1
J gene: TRBJ2-5
clone size: few
CDR3 protein: CSARTGEETQYF
CDR3 DNA: TGCAGCGCCCGGACAGGGGAAGAGACCCAGTACTTC

D gene: .
V gene: TRBV6-1
J gene: TRBJ2-1
clone size: .
CDR3 protein: CASSEGGHLGYNEQFF
CDR3 DNA: TGTGCCAGCAGCGAAGGGGGACATCTAGGCTACAATGAGCAGTTCTTC

D gene: .
V gene: TRBV9
J gene: TRBJ1-2
clone size: once
CDR3 protein: CASSVLSSQSGSYGYTF
CDR3 DNA: TGTGCCAGCAGCGTTCTTTCTTCACAGTCGGGGAGCTATGGCTACACCTTC

D gene: TRBD2
V gene: TRBV30
J gene: TRBJ2-1
clone size: few
CDR3 protein: CAWSAPRLAGGYNEQFF
CDR3 DNA: TGTGCCTGGAGTGCTCCCCGACTAGCGGGAGGTTACAATGAGCAGTTCTTC

D gene: .
V gene: TRBV18
J gene: TRBJ2-5
clone size: .
CDR3 protein: CASSPVFGQETQYF
CDR3 DNA: TGTGCCAGCTCACCCGTCTTCGGCCAAGAGACCCAGTACTTC

D gene: .
V gene: TRBV15
J gene: TRBJ2-5
clone size: .
CDR3 protein: CATSRDYGNQETQYF
CDR3 DNA: TGTGCCACCAGCAGAGATTATGGAAATCAAGAGACCCAGTACTTC

D gene: TRBD2
V gene: TRBV29-1
J gene: TRBJ2-1
clone size: few
CDR3 protein: CSVEPTSGAQFF
CDR3 DNA: TGCAGCGTTGAACCTACTAGCGGGGCACAGTTCTTC

D gene: TRBD1
V gene: TRBV4-1
J gene: TRBJ2-5
clone size: once
CDR3 protein: CASRDRGTQYF
CDR3 DNA: TGCGCCAGCAGGGACAGGGGGACCCAGTACTTC

D gene: .
V gene: TRBV7-2
J gene: TRBJ1-2
clone size: .
CDR3 protein: CASSLLGGLGYGYTF
CDR3 DNA: TGTGCCAGCAGCTTGCTGGGCGGGTTGGGCTATGGCTACACCTTC

D gene: .
V gene: TRBV28
J gene: TRBJ2-5
clone size: .
CDR3 protein: CASRLGGQETQYF
CDR3 DNA: TGTGCCAGCAGACTAGGGGGGCAAGAGACCCAGTACTTC

D gene: TRBD2
V gene: TRBV5-4
J gene: TRBJ2-3
clone size: .
CDR3 protein: CAYSVTGGTDTQYF
CDR3 DNA: TGTGCCTACAGCGTCACGGGAGGAACAGATACGCAGTATTTT

D gene: .
V gene: TRBV9
J gene: TRBJ2-3
clone size: .
CDR3 protein: CASSPDRFRGTDTQYF
CDR3 DNA: TGTGCCAGCAGCCCAGATCGGTTCCGGGGCACAGATACGCAGTATTTT

D gene: .
V gene: TRBV15
J gene: TRBJ1-2
clone size: few
CDR3 protein: CATSRAASHYTF
CDR3 DNA: TGTGCCACCAGCAGAGCCGCCTCCCACTACACCTTC

D gene: .
V gene: TRBV7-2
J gene: TRBJ2-7
clone size: few
CDR3 protein: CASSLAKGQLYEQYF
CDR3 DNA: TGTGCCAGCAGCTTAGCGAAAGGACAACTCTACGAGCAGTACTTC

D gene: .
V gene: TRBV11-2
J gene: TRBJ1-1
clone size: .
CDR3 protein: CASSLGDGGTEAFF
CDR3 DNA: TGTGCCAGCAGCTTAGGTGACGGGGGCACTGAAGCTTTCTTT